This T cell receptor (beta chain) is drawn from a study of T cell responses to AZD1222 COVID-19 vaccine. Findings of the study overall: Mostly white British, mostly female donors; authors suggested clonal diversity may be underestimated.

This clone was detected a few times. Its specificity is unknown. Per the germline V gene, CDR1 is LNHDA and CDR2 is SQIVND (reference sequence). V was clipped by 4 bases and J by 7 bases; unmatched bases: 9. This CDR3 is 15 amino acids long. The table came from immunoSEQ multiplex PCR; TCRdb's copy has only in-frame clones and leaves some out. The sample has some 150,000 clones, roughly nine tenths seen once. V gene TRBV19 combines with J gene TRBJ1-4; TRBD1 matches at 7 bases. The source is an adult who received the AZD1222 COVID-19 vaccine. Here the sequenced sample was peripheral blood, taken 28 days after the second AZD1222 dose. The CDR3, as DNA: TGTGCCAGTAGTACATCCGGGACAGAGGGTGAAAAACTGTTTTTT. Amino acids: CASSTSGTEGEKLFF.